This passage covers 7 T cell receptor beta chains from one sample sequenced in a study of CD8 T cells in ankylosing spondylitis. MiXCR, run by TCRdb on the 5' RACE reads, gives a single entry per CDR3 protein. The sample lists some 240,000 distinct CDR3 sequences; 18% were seen once. The sequencing sample was made of blood, either unsorted or a sorted T cell fraction (not recorded which). The receptors originated from a male donor with ankylosing spondylitis or in good health (not recorded which).

This clonotype was seen many times. The V call is TRBV11-1, the J call TRBJ2-1; TRBD2 agrees at 10 bases. Germline trimming cut 7 bases from V and 0 bases from J; bases unmatched to any gene: 15. This CDR3 contains 19 residues. From germline, CDR1 is SGHAT and CDR2 FQDESV (reference sequence). CDR3 in DNA: TGTGCCAGCACAACTTCGACTAGCGGGTTCTCAAGCTCCTACAATGAGCAGTTCTTC. It yields the protein CASTTSTSGFSSSYNEQFF.

This clonotype was detected a few times. The chain's CDR3 is CASSKDRGLYNEQFF. CDR3 coding DNA: TGTGCCAGTAGTAAAGACAGGGGACTTTACAATGAGCAGTTCTTC. The chain links TRBV19 to TRBJ2-1; 8 bases align to TRBD1. V was clipped by 4 bases and J by 4 bases; unmatched bases: 6. Germline V gene data show CDR1 as LNHDA and CDR2 as SQIVND (reference sequence). This CDR3 comprises 15 residues.

The V and J genes are TRBV4-1 and TRBJ2-1; D unresolved. This CDR3 contains 15 residues. Trimming pared 0 bases from V and 6 bases from J, leaving 12 bases between. Germline V gene lookup returns CDR1 MGHRA and CDR2 YSYEKL. This CDR3 is CASSQERNEVNEQFF. As DNA, the CDR3 is TGCGCCAGCAGCCAAGAGCGGAATGAAGTCAATGAGCAGTTCTTC.

The sample holds a few counts of this clonotype. DNA for the CDR3: TGTGCCAGCAGTGCTACCGACTCCTACTCCTACGAGCAGTACTTC. Its translation is CASSATDSYSYEQYF. This chain connects TRBV12-3 or TRBV12-4 to TRBJ2-7; unclear D gene. Trimming stripped 5 bases from V and 0 bases from J, with 14 bases between. The CDR3 is 15 residues long.

This clonotype was observed at least ten times. V usage is TRBV6-8 and J usage is TRBJ2-7; 8 bases line up with TRBD1. The germline gives CDR1 MNHGY, CDR2 SAAAGT. The CDR3 has 14 amino acids. The ends lost 6 bases at V and 5 bases at J; junction bases unmatched: 9. In DNA, the CDR3 is TGTGCCAGCAGCCTGCGGACAGGGTTCCACGAGCAGTACTTC. This translates into CASSLRTGFHEQYF.

This clonotype was observed a few times. The chain links TRBV15 to TRBJ2-7; D could derive from TRBD1 or TRBD2 (5 bases each). Germline loops: CDR1 LNHNV, CDR2 YYDKDF (reference sequence). V was trimmed by 8 bases and J by 1 base, leaving 12 bases between them. The CDR3 has 13 residues. CDR3 protein: CATRPGASYEQYF. The CDR3 DNA sequence: TGTGCCACCCGACCCGGGGCGTCCTACGAGCAGTACTTC.

This clonotype came up a few times. This chain uses TRBV5-1 with TRBJ1-1; D gene unclear. In germline, CDR1 is SGHRS, CDR2 YFSETQ. With 0 bases removed from V and 1 base from J, the gap between germline ends came to 10 bases. The CDR3 is made up of 15 amino acids. The chain's CDR3 is CASSLGFLGNTEAFF. In DNA form, the CDR3 reads TGCGCCAGCAGCTTGGGGTTCCTAGGGAACACTGAAGCTTTCTTT.